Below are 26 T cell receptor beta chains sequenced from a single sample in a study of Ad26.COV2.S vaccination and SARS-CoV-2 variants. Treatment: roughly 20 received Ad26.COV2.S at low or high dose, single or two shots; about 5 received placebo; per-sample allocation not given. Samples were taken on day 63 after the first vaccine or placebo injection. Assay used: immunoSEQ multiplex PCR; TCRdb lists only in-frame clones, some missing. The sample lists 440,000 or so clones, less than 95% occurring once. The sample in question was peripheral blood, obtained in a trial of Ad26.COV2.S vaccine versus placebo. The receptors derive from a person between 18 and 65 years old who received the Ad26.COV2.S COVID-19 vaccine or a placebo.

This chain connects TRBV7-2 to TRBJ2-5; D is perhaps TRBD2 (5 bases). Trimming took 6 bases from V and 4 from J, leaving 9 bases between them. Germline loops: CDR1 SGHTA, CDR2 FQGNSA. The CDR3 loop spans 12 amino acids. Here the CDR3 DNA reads TGTGCCAGCAGGGAGGCGGGAGAGACCCAGTACTTC. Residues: CASREAGETQYF.

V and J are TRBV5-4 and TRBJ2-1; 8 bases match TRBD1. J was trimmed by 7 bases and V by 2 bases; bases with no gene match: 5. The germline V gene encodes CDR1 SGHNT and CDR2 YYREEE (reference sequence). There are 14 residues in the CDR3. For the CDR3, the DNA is TGTGCCAGCAGCTTTGACAGGGGCGGGAATGAGCAGTTCTTC. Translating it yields CASSFDRGGNEQFF.

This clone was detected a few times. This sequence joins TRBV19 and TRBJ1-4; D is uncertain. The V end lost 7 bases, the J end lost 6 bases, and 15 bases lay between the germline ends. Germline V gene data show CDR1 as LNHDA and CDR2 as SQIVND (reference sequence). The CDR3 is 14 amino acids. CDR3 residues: CASTPLTSHEKLFF. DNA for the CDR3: TGTGCCAGTACCCCCTTAACTTCTCATGAAAAACTGTTTTTT.

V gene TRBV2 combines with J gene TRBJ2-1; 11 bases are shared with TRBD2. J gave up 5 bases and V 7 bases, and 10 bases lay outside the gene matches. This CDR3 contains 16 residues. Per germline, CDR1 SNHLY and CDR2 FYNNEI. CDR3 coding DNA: TGTGCCAGCACCTACGGGGGGGGACTAGCGGACAATGAGCAGTTCTTC. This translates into CASTYGGGLADNEQFF.

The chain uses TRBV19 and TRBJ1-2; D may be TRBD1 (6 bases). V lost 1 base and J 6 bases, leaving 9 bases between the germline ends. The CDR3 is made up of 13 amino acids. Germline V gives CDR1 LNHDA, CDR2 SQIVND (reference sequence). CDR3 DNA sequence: TGTGCCAGTAGTATAGCCCCAGGGGATGGCTACACCTTC. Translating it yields CASSIAPGDGYTF.

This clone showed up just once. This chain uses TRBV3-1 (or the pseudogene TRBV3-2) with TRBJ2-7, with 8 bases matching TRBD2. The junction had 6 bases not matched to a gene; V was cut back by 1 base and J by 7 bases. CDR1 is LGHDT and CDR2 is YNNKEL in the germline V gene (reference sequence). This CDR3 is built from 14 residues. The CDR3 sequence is CASSQGVAGREQYF. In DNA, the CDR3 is TGTGCCAGCAGCCAAGGGGTAGCGGGAAGGGAGCAGTACTTC.

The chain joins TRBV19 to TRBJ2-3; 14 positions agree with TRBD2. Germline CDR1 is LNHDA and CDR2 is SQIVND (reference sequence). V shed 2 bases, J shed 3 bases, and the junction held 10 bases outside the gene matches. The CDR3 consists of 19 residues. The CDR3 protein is CASSISGTSGRLGTDTQYF. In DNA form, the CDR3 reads TGTGCCAGTAGTATAAGTGGGACTAGCGGGAGACTAGGAACAGATACGCAGTATTTT.

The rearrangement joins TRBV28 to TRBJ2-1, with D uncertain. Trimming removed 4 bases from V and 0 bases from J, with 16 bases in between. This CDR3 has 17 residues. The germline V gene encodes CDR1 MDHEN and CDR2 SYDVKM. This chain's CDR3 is CASSSPLDRSSYNEQFF. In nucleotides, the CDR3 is TGTGCCAGCAGTTCGCCCCTGGACCGGAGCTCCTACAATGAGCAGTTCTTC.

For the CDR3, the DNA is TGTGCCAGCAGCCAAGAAATCTCTGGGGCCAACGTCCTGACTTTC. Translating it yields CASSQEISGANVLTF. J is TRBJ2-6 and V is TRBV14, with D unclear. Trimming removed 0 bases from V and 0 bases from J, with 3 bases in between. The CDR3 length is 15 residues. CDR1 is SGHDN and CDR2 is FVKESK in the germline V gene.

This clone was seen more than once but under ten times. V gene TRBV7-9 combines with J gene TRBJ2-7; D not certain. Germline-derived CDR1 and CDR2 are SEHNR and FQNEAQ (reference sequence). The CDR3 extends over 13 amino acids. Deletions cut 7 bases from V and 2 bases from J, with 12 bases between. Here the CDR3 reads CASNPVGTYEQYF. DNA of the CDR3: TGTGCCAGCAACCCCGTAGGAACCTACGAGCAGTACTTC.

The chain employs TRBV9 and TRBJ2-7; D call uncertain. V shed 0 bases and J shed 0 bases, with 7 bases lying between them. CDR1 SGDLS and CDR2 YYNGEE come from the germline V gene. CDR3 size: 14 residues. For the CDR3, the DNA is TGTGCCAGCAGCGTAGACACTGACTCCTACGAGCAGTACTTC. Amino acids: CASSVDTDSYEQYF.

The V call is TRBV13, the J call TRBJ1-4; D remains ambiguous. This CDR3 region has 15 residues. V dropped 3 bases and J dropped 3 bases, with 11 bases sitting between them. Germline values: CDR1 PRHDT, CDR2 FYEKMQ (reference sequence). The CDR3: CASSFSPTANEKLFF. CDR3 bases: TGTGCCAGCAGCTTTTCCCCCACCGCTAATGAAAAACTGTTTTTT.

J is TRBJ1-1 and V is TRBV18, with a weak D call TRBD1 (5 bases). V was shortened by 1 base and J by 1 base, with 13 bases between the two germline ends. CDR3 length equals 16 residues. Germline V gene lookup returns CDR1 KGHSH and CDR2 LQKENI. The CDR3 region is CASSPLAGRGNTEAFF. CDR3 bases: TGTGCCAGCTCACCACTGGCGGGACGAGGGAACACTGAAGCTTTCTTT.

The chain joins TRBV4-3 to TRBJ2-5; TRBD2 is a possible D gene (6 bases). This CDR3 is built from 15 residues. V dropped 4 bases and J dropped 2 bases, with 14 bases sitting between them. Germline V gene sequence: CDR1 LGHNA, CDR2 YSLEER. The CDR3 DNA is TGCGCCAGCAGCCGCGACTCAGGGAGGCAAGAGACCCAGTACTTC. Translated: CASSRDSGRQETQYF.

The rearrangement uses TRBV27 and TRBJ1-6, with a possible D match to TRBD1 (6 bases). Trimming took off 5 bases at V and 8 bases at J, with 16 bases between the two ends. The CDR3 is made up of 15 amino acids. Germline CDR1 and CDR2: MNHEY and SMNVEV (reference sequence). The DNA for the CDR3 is TGTGCCAGCAGTCCCCGGGGCAGGGGAGATTCACCCCTCCACTTT. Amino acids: CASSPRGRGDSPLHF.

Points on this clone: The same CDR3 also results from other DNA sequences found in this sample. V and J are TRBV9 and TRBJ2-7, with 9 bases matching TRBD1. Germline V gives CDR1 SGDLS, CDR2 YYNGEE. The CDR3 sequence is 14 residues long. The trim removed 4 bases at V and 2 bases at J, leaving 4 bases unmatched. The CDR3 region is CASSPRDRAYEQYF. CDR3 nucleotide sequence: TGTGCCAGCAGCCCGCGGGACAGGGCCTACGAGCAGTACTTC.

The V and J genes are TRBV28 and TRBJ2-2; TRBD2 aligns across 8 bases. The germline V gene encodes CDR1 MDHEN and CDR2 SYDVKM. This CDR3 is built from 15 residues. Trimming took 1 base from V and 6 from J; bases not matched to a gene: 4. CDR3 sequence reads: CASSLYQREPGELFF. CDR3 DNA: TGTGCCAGCAGTTTATACCAGCGGGAGCCCGGGGAGCTGTTTTTT.

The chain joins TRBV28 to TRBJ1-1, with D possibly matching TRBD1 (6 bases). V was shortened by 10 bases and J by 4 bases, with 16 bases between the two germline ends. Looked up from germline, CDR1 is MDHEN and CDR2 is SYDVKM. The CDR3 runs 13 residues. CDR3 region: CATETGMSTEAFF. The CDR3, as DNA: TGTGCCACTGAGACAGGAATGAGCACTGAAGCTTTCTTT.

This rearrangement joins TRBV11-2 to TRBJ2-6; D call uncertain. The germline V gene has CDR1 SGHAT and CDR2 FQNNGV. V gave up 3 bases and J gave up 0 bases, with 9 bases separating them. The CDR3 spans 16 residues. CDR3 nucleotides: TGTGCCAGCAGCTTGTCTTTAAGCTCTGGGGCCAACGTCCTGACTTTC. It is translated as CASSLSLSSGANVLTF.

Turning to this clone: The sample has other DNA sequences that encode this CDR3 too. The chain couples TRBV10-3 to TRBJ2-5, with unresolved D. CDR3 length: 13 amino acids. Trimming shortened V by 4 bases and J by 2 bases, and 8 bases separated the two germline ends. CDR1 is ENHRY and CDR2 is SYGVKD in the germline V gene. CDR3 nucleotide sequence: TGTGCCATCAGTGTGGGCGGACAAGAGACCCAGTACTTC. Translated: CAISVGGQETQYF.

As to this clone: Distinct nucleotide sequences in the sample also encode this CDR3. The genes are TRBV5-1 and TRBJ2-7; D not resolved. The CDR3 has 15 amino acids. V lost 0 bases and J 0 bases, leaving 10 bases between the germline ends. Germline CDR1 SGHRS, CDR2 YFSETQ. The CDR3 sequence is CASSLDPASSYEQYF. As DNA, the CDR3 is TGCGCCAGCAGCTTGGATCCAGCCAGCTCCTACGAGCAGTACTTC.

DNA of the CDR3: TGTGCCAGCAGCCAAGGGATGGATACGCAGTATTTT. It specifies CASSQGMDTQYF. The rearrangement links TRBV3-1 (or the pseudogene TRBV3-2) to TRBJ2-3, with D hard to call. Germline V gene sequence: CDR1 LGHDT, CDR2 YNNKEL (reference sequence). The V end was cut by 1 base, the J end by 6 bases, with 5 bases between. The CDR3 has 12 amino acids.

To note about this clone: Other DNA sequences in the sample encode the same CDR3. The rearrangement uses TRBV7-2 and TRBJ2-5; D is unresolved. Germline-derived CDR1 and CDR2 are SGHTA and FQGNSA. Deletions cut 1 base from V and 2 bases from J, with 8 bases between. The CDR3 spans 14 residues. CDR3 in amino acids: CASSLVGGQETQYF. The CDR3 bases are TGTGCCAGCAGCTTAGTTGGTGGTCAAGAGACCCAGTACTTC.

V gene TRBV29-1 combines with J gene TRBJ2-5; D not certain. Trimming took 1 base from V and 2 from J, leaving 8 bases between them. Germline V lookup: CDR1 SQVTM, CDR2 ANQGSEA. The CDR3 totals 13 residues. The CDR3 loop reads CSVEAWGQETQYF. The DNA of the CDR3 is TGCAGCGTTGAAGCCTGGGGACAAGAGACCCAGTACTTC. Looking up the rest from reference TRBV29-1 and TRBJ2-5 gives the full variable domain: SAVISQKPSRDICQRGTSLTIQCQVDSQVTMMFWYRQQPGQSLTLIATANQGSEATYESGFVIDKFPISRPNLTFSTLTVSNMSPEDSSIYLCSVEAWGQETQYFGPGTRLLVL.

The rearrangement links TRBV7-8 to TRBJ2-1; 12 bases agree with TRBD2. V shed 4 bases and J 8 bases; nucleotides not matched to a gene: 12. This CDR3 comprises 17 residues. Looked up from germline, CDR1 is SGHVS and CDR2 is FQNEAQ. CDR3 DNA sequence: TGTGCCAGCAGCTCTTCTCTAGCGGGAGGGGTTTTGGATGAGCAGTTCTTC. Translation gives CASSSSLAGGVLDEQFF.

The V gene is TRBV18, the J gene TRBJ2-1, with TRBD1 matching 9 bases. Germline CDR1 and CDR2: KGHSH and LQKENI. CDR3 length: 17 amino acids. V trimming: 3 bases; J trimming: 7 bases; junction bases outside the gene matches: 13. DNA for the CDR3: TGTGCCAGCTCACCGAGATCAAGTCGGGACAGGGTGAATGAGCAGTTCTTC. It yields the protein CASSPRSSRDRVNEQFF.